This T cell receptor (beta chain) was sequenced in a study of T-cell memory formation after mild COVID-19. CDR3 length: 15 residues. With 4 bases removed from V and 5 bases from J, the gap between germline ends came to 16 bases. Germline CDR1 and CDR2: SGDLS and YYNGEE. MiXCR, applied by TCRdb to the 5' RACE reads, yields one record per CDR3 protein. This table holds approximately 240,000 distinct CDR3 sequences, about a sixth found once. What was sequenced was PBMCs or a T cell subset sorted from them (not recorded which). This sequence joins TRBV9 and TRBJ1-5, with a tentative D call TRBD1 (5 bases). This clonotype was obtained from a man aged 18 to 30 who had mild COVID-19 (a few samples of this study predate the infection). Cell type and time point are not known. DNA of the CDR3: TGTGCCAGCAGCCAAGGAGGGGTTTGGCATCAGCCCCAGCATTTT. This sequence encodes CASSQGGVWHQPQHF.